These 2 T cell receptor beta chains originate from one sample sequenced in a study of tumor-infiltrating lymphocytes in oesophageal squamous cell carcinoma. One entry per CDR3 protein results from TCRdb running MiXCR on the PCR reads. The sample gives over 15,000 distinct CDR3 sequences, around 43% of which show up once; about 30% is in the top ten. Sequenced input: normal esophageal tissue next to the tumor. The receptors were gathered from a female donor with esophageal squamous cell carcinoma.

The rearrangement joins TRBV28 to TRBJ2-1; tentatively, D is TRBD2 (6 bases). CDR3 length: 16 amino acids. From germline, CDR1 is MDHEN and CDR2 SYDVKM. Trimming removed 3 bases from V and 1 base from J, with 13 bases in between. The CDR3 sequence is CASSFWREESYNEQFF. The CDR3 DNA reads TGTGCCAGCAGTTTCTGGCGGGAAGAATCCTACAATGAGCAGTTCTTC.

The rearrangement links TRBV6-5 to TRBJ2-1; 13 nucleotides line up with TRBD2. This CDR3 comprises 16 residues. V lost 0 bases to trimming and J lost 7 bases; unmatched junction nucleotides: 3. The V gene's germline CDR1 is MNHEY and CDR2 SVGAGI. CDR3 amino acids: CASSYSPGLAGNEQFF. CDR3 coding DNA: TGTGCCAGCAGTTACTCGCCGGGACTAGCGGGAAATGAGCAGTTCTTC.